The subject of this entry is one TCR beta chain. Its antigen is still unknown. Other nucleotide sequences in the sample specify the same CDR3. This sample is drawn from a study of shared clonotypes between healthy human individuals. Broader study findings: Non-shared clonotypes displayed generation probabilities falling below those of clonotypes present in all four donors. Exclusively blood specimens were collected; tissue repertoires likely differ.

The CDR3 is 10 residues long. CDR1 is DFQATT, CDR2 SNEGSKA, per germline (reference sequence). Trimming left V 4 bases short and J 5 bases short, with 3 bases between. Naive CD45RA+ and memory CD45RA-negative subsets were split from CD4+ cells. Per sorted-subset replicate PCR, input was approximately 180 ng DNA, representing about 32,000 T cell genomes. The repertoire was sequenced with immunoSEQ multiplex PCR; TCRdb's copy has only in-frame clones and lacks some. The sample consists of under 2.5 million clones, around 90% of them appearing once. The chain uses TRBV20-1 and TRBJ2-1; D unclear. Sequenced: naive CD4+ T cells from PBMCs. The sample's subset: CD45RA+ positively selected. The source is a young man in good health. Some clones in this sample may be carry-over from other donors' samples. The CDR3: CSAIDNEQFF. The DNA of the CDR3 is TGCAGTGCTATTGACAATGAGCAGTTCTTC.